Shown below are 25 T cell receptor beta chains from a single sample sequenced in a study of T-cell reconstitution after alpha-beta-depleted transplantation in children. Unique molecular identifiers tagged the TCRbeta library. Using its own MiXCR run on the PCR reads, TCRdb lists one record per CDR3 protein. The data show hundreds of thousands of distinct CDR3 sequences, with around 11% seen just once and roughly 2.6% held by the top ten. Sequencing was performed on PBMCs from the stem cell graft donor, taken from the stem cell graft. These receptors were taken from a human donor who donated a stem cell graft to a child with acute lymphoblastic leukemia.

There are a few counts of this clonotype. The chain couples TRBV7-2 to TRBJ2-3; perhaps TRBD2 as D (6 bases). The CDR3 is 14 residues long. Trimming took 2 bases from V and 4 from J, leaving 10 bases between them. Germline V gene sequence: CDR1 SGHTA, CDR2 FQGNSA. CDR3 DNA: TGTGCCAGCAGCTTATACGGGAGTGCAGATACGCAGTATTTT. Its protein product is CASSLYGSADTQYF.

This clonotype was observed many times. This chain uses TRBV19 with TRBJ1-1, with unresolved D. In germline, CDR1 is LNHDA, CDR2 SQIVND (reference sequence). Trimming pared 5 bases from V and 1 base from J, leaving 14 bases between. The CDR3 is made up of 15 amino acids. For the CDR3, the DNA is TGTGCCAGTAGTGCCTGGCCAAGAGGGAACACTGAAGCTTTCTTT. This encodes CASSAWPRGNTEAFF.

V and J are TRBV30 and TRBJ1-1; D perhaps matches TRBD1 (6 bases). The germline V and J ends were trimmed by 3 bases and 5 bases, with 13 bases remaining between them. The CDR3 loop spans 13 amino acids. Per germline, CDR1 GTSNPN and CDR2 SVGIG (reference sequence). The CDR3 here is CAWRTGGRTEAFF. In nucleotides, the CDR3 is TGTGCCTGGAGAACCGGGGGGCGAACTGAAGCTTTCTTT.

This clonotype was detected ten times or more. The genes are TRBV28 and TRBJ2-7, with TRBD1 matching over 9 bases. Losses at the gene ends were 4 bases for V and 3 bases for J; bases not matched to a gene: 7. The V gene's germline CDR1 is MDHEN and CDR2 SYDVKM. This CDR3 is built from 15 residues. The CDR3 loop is CASSSPGQGHYEQYF. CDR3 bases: TGTGCCAGCAGTTCACCGGGACAGGGACACTACGAGCAGTACTTC. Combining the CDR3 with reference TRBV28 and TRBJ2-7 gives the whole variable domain DVKVTQSSRYLVKRTGEKVFLECVQDMDHENMFWYRQDPGLGLRLIYFSYDVKMKEKGDIPEGYSVSREKKERFSLILESASTNQTSMYLCASSSPGQGHYEQYFGPGTRLTVT.

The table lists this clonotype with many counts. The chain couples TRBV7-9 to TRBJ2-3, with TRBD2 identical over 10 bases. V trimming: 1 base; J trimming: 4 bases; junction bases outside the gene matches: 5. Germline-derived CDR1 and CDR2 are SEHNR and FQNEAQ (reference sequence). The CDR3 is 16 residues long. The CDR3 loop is CASSLDWLAGADTQYF. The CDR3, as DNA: TGTGCCAGCAGCTTAGATTGGCTAGCGGGAGCAGATACGCAGTATTTT.

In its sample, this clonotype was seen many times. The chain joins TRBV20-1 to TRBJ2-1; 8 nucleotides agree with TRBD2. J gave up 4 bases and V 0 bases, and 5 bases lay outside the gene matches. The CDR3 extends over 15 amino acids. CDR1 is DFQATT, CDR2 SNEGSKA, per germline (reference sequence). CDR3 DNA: TGCAGTGCTAGAGATAAAGCGGGGGAGTACAATGAGCAGTTCTTC. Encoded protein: CSARDKAGEYNEQFF.

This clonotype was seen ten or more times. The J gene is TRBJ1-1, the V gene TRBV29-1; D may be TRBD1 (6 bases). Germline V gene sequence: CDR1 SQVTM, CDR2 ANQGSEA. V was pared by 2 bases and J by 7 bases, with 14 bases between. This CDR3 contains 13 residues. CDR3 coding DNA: TGCAGCGTTGAAAGTTCTGGGGGCGGTGAAGCTTTCTTT. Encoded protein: CSVESSGGGEAFF.

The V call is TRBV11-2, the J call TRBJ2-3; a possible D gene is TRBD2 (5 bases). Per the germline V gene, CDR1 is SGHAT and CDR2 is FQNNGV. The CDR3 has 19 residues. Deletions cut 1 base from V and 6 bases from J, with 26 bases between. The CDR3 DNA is TGTGCCAGCAGCTTAGGGGCCGTCGAGACCGGGGTGTTCGAGGATACGCAGTATTTT. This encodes CASSLGAVETGVFEDTQYF.

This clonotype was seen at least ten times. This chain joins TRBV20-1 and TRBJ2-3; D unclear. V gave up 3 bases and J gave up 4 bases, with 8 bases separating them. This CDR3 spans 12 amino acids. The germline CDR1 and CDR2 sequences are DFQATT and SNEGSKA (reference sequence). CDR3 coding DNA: TGCAGTGCTAGGGTCCTAGCAGATACGCAGTATTTT. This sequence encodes CSARVLADTQYF.

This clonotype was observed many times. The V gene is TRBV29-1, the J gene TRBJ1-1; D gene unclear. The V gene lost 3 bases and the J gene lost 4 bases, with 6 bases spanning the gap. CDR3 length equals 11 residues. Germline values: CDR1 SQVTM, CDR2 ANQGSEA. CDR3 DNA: TGCAGCGTTGAGGGAGGCACTGAAGCTTTCTTT. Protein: CSVEGGTEAFF.

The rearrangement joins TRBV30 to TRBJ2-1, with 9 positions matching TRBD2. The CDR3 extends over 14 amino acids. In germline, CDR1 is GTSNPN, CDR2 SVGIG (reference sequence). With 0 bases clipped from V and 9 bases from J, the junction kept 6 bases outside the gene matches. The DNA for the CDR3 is TGTGCCTGGAGTGTTCTAGCGGGGAGAGGTGAGCAGTTCTTC. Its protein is CAWSVLAGRGEQFF.

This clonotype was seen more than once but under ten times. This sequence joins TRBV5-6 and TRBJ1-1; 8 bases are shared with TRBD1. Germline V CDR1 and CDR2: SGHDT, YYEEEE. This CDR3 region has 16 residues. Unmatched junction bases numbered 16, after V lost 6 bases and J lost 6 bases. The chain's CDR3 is CASIHARDRYGSEAFF. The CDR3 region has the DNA TGTGCCAGCATTCATGCTAGGGACAGGTACGGGTCTGAAGCTTTCTTT.

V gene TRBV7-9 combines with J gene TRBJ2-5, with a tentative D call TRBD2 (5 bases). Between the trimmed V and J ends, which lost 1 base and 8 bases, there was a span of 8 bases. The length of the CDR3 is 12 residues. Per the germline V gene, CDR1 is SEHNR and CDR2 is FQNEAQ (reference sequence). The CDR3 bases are TGTGCCAGCAGCTTAGAACCGGGAACCCAGTACTTC. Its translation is CASSLEPGTQYF.

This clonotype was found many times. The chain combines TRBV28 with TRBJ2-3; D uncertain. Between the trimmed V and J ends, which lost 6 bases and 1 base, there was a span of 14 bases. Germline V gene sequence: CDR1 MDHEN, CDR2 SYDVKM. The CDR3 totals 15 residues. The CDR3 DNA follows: TGTGCCAGCAGCAGGACCGTTTCACGCACAGATACGCAGTATTTT. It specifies CASSRTVSRTDTQYF.

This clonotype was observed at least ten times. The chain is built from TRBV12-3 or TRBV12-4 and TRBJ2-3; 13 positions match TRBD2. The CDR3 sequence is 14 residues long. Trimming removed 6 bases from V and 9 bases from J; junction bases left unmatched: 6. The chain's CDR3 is CASSRTSGSLTQYF. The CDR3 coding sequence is TGTGCCAGCAGCCGGACTAGCGGGAGCTTGACGCAGTATTTT.

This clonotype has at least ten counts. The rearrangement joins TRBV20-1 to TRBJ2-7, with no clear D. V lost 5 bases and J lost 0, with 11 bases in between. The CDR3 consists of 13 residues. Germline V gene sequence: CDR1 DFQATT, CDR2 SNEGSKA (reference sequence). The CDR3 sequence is CSAPSNPSYEQYF. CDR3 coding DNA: TGCAGTGCTCCCTCTAACCCCTCCTACGAGCAGTACTTC.

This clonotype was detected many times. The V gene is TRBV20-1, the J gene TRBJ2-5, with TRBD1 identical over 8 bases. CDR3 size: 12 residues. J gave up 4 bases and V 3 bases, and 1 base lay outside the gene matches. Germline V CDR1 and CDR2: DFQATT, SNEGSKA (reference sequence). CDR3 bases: TGCAGTGCTAGGACAGGGGTAGAGACCCAGTACTTC. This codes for CSARTGVETQYF.

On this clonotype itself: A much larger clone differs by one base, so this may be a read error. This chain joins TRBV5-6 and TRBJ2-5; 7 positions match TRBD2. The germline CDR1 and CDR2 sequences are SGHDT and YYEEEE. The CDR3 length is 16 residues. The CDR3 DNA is TGTACCAGCAGCCGTTCTGGGAGGGGTCTTGGGGAGACCCAGTACTTC. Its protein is CTSSRSGRGLGETQYF.

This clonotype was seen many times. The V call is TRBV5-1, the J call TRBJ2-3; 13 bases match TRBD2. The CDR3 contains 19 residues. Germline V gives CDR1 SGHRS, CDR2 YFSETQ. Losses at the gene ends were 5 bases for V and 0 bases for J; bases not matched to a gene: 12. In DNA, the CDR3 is TGCGCCAGCAGAAAAATCCCGGGACTAGCGGGGACTAGCACAGATACGCAGTATTTT. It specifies CASRKIPGLAGTSTDTQYF.

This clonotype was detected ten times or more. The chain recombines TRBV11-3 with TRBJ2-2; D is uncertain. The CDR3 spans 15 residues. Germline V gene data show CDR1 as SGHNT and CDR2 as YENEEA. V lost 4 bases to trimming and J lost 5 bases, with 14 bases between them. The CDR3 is CASSSTAGRTGELFF. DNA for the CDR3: TGTGCCAGCAGCTCGACCGCCGGGCGGACCGGGGAGCTGTTTTTT.

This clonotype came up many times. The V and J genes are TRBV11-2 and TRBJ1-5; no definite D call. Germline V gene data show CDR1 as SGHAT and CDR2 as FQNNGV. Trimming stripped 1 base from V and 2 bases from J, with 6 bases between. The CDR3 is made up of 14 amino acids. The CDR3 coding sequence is TGTGCCAGCAGCTTAGCAAGTGGCAATCAGCCCCAGCATTTT. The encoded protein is CASSLASGNQPQHF.

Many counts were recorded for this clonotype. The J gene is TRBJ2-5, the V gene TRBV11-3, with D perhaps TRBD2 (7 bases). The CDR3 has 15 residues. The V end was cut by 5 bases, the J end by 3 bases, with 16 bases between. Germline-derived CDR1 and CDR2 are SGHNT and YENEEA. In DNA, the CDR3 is TGTGCCAGCAGCCTCGGGGGCGGGAGTAAAGAGACCCAGTACTTC. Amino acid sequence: CASSLGGGSKETQYF.

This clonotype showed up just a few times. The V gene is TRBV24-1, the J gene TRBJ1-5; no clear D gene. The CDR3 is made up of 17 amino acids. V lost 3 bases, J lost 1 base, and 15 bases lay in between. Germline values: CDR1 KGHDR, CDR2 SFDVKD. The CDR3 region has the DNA TGTGCCACCAGTGATCCCCGGGAGACCCGGAGCAATCAGCCCCAGCATTTT. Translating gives CATSDPRETRSNQPQHF.

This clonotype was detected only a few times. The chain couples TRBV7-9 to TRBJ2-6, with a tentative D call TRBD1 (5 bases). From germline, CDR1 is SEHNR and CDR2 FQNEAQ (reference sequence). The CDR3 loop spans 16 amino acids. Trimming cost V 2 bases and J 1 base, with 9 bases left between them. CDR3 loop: CASSLPTVSGANVLTF. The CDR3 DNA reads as TGTGCCAGCAGCTTACCGACAGTGTCTGGGGCCAACGTCCTGACTTTC.

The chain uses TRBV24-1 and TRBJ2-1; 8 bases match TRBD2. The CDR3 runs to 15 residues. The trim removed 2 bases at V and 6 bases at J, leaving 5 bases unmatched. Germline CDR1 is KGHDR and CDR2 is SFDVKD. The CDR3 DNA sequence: TGTGCCACCAGTGATTACGGGGGGGCGTTCAATGAGCAGTTCTTC. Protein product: CATSDYGGAFNEQFF.